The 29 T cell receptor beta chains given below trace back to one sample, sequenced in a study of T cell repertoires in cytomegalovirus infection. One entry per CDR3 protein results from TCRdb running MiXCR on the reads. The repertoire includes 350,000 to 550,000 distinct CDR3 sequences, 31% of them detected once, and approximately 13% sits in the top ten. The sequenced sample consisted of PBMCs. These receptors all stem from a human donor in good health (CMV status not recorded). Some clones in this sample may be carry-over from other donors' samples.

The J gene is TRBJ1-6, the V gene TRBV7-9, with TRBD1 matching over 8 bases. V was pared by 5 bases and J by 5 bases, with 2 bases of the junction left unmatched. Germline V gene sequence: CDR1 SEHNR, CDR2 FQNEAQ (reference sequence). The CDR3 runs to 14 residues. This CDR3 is CASSETGDNSPLHF. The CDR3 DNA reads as TGTGCCAGCAGCGAGACAGGGGATAATTCACCCCTCCACTTT.

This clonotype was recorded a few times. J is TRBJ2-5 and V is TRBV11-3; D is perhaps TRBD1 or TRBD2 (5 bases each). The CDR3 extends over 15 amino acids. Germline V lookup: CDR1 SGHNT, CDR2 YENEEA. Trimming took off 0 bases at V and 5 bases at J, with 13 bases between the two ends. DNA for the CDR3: TGTGCCAGCAGCTTAGATCGGGGCTTTTCGGAGACCCAGTACTTC. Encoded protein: CASSLDRGFSETQYF.

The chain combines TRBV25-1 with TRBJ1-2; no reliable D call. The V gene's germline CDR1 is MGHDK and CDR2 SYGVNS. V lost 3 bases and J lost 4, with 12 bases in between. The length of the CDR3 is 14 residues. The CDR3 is CASSDPDGFYGYTF. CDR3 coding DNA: TGTGCCAGCAGTGACCCCGACGGATTCTATGGCTACACCTTC.

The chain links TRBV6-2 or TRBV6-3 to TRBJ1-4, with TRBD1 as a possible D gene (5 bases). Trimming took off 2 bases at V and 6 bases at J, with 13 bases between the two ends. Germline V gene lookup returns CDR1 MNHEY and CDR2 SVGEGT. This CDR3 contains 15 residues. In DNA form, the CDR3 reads TGTGCCAGCAGTTACGTGGGACGGAAGGATGAAAAACTGTTTTTT. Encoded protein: CASSYVGRKDEKLFF.

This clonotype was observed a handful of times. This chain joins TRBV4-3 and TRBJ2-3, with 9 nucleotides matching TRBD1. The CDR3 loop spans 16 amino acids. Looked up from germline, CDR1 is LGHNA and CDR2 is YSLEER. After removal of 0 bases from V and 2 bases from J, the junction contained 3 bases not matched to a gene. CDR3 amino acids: CASSQETGGSTDTQYF. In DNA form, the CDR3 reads TGCGCCAGCAGCCAAGAGACAGGGGGATCCACAGATACGCAGTATTTT.

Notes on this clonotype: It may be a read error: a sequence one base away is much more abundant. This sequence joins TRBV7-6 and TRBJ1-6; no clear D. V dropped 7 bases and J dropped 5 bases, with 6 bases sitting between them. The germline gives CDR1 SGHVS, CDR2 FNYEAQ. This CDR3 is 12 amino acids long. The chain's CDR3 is CASNQDNSPLHF. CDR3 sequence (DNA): TGTGCCAGCAATCAGGATAATTCACCCCTCCACTTT.

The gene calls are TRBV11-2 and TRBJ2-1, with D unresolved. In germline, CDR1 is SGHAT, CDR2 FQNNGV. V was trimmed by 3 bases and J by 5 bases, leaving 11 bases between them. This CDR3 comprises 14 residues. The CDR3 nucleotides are TGTGCCAGCAGCTTGATAACCGCTGACAATGAGCAGTTCTTC. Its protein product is CASSLITADNEQFF.

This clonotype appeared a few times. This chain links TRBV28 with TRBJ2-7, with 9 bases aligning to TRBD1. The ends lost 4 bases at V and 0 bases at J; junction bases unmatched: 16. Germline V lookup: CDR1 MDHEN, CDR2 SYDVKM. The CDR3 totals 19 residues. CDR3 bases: TGTGCCAGCAGTTCGCCGGGACAGGGAATCTTCGGGGGCTCCTACGAGCAGTACTTC. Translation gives CASSSPGQGIFGGSYEQYF.

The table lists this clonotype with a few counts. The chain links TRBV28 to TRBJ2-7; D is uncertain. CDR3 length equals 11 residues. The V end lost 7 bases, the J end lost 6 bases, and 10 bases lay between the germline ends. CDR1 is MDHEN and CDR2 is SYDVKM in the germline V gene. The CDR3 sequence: CASTYNGEQYF. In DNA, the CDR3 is TGTGCCAGCACCTATAACGGCGAGCAGTACTTC.

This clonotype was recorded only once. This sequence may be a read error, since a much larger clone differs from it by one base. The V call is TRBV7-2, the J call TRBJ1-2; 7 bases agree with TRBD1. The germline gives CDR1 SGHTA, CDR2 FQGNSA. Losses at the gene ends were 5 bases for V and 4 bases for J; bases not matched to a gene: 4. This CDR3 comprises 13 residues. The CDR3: CASSQRDSYGYTF. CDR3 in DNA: TGTGCCAGCAGCCAACGGGACAGCTATGGCTACACCTTC.

For the CDR3, the DNA is TGTGCCAGCAGTTTACTAGGGGGCTTCGGAAACACCATATATTTT. Its protein product is CASSLLGGFGNTIYF. The gene calls are TRBV28 and TRBJ1-3; 7 bases match TRBD1. The CDR3 is made up of 15 amino acids. Trimming removed 2 bases from V and 4 bases from J; junction bases left unmatched: 5. Germline assignment: CDR1 MDHEN and CDR2 SYDVKM.

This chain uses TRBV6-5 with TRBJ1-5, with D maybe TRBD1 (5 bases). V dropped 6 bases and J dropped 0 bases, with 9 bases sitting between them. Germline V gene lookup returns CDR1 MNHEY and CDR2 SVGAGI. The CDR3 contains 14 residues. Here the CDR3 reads CASSRVDSNQPQHF. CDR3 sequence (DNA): TGTGCCAGCAGCAGGGTGGATAGCAATCAGCCCCAGCATTTT.

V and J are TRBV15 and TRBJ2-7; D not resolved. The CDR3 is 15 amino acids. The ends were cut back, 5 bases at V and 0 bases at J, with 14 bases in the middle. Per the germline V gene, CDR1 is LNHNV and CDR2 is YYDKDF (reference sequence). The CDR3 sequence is CATSFRLESSYEQYF. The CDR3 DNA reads TGTGCCACCAGCTTCCGACTGGAAAGCTCCTACGAGCAGTACTTC.

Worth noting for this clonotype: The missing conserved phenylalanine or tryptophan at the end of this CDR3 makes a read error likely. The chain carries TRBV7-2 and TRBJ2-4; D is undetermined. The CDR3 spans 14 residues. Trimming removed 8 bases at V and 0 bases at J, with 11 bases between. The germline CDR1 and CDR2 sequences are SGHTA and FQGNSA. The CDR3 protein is CASALAPAKNIQYL. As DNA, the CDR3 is TGTGCCAGCGCGTTGGCTCCAGCCAAAAACATTCAGTACCTC.

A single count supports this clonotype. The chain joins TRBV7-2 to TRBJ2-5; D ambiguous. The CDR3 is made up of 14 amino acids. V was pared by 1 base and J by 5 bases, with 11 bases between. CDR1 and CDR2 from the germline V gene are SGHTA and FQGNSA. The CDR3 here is CASSLVISLETQYF. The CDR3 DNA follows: TGTGCCAGCAGCTTAGTTATCTCGCTCGAGACCCAGTACTTC.

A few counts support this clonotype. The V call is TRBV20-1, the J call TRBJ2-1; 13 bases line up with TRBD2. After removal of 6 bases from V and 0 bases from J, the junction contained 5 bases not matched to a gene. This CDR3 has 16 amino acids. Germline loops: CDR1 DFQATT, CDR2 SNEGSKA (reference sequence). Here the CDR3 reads CSAGTSGVSSYNEQFF. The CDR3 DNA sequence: TGCAGTGCGGGGACTAGCGGGGTGAGCTCCTACAATGAGCAGTTCTTC.

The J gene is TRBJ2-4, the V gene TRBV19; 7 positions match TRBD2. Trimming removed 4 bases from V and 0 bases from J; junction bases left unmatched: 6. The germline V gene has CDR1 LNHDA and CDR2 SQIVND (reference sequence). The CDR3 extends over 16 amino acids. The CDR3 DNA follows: TGTGCCAGTAGTAGGGGACTATTACTAGCCAAAAACATTCAGTACTTC. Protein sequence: CASSRGLLLAKNIQYF.

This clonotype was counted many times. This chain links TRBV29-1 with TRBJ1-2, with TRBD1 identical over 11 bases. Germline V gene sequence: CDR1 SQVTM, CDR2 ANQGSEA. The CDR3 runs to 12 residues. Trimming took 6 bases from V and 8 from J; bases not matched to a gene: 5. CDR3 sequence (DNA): TGCAGCGTGGACAGGGGGCGCGGGGGCTACACCTTC. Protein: CSVDRGRGGYTF.

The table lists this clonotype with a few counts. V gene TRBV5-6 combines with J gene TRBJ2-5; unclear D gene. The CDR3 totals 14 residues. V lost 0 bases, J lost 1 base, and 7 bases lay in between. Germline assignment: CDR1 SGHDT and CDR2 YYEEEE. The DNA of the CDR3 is TGTGCCAGCAGCTTGGCATGGGGCCAAGAGACCCAGTACTTC. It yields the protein CASSLAWGQETQYF. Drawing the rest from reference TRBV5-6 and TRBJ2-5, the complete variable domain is DAGVTQSPTHLIKTRGQQVTLRCSPKSGHDTVSWYQQALGQGPQFIFQYYEEEERQRGNFPDRFSGHQFPNYSSELNVNALLLGDSALYLCASSLAWGQETQYFGPGTRLLVL.

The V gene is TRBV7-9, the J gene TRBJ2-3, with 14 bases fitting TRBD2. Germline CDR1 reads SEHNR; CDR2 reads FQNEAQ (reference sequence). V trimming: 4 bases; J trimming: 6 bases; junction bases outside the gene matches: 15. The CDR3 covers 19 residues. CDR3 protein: CASSSNPGTSGGVVDTQYF. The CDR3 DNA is TGTGCCAGCAGCTCAAACCCCGGGACTAGCGGGGGTGTAGTCGATACGCAGTATTTT.

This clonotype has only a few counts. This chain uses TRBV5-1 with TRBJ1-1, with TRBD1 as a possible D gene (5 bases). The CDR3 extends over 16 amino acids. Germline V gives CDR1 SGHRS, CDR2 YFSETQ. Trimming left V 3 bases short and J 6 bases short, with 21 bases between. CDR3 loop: CASSSGGAKGLPEAFF. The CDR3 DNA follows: TGCGCCAGCAGCTCCGGGGGAGCGAAGGGCTTGCCTGAAGCTTTCTTT.

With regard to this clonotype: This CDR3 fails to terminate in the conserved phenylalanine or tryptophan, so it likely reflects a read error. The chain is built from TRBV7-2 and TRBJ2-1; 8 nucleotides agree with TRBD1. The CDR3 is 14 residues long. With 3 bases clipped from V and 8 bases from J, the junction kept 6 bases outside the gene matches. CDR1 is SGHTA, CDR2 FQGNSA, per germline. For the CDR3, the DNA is TGTGCCAGCAGCTTCTACAGGGGGTTCGATGAGCAGTTCATC. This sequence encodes CASSFYRGFDEQFI.

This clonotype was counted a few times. CDR3 sequence: CASSLSGTDTQYF. CDR3 bases: TGTGCCAGCAGCTTGTCGGGCACAGATACGCAGTATTTT. This sequence joins TRBV5-5 and TRBJ2-3; D unresolved. V shed 1 base and J shed 1 base, with 4 bases lying between them. The CDR3 covers 13 residues. Germline V gene lookup returns CDR1 SGHKS and CDR2 YYEKEE (reference sequence).

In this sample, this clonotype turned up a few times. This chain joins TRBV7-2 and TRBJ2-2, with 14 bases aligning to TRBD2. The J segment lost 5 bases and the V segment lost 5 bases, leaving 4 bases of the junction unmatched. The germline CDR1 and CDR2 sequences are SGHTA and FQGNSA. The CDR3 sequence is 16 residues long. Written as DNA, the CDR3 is TGTGCCAGCAGCAGACTAGCGGGGGGGCGAACCGGGGAGCTGTTTTTT. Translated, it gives CASSRLAGGRTGELFF.

The CDR3 coding sequence is TGTGCCAGCAGTTTAACAAAGGCGGTCCCTAATTCACCCCTCCACTTT. Amino acid sequence: CASSLTKAVPNSPLHF. This chain joins TRBV27 and TRBJ1-6; D gene uncertain. V shed 2 bases and J shed 6 bases, with 14 bases lying between them. CDR1 is MNHEY, CDR2 SMNVEV, per germline (reference sequence). This CDR3 is 16 amino acids long.

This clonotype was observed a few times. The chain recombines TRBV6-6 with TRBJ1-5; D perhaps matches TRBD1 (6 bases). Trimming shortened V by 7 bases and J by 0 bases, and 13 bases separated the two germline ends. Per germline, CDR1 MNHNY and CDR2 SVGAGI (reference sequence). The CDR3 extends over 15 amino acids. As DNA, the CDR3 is TGTGCCAGCACCGAACAGGGATATAGCAATCAGCCCCAGCATTTT. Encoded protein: CASTEQGYSNQPQHF.

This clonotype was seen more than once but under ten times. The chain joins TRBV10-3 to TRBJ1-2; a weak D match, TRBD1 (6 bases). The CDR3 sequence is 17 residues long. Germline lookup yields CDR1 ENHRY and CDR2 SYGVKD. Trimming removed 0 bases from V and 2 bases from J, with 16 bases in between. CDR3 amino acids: CAISESAGGVRNYGYTF. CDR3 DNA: TGTGCCATCAGTGAGTCGGCGGGGGGCGTACGGAACTATGGCTACACCTTC.

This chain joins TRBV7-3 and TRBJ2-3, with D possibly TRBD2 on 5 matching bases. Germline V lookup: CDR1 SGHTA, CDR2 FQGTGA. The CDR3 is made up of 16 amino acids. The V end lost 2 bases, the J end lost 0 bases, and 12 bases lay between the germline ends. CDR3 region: CASSLSNGVSTDTQYF. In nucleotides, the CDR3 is TGTGCCAGCAGCTTATCAAACGGGGTGAGCACAGATACGCAGTATTTT.

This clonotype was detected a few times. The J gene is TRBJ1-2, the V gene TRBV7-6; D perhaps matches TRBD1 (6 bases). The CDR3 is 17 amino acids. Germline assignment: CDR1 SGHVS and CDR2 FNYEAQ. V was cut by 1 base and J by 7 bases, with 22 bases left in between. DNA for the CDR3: TGTGCCAGCAGCTTAGGGACAGCGGGAGTCAGCGTCATTGGCTACACCTTC. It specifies CASSLGTAGVSVIGYTF. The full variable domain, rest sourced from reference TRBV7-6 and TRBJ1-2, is GAGVSQSPRYKVTKRGQDVALRCDPISGHVSLYWYRQALGQGPEFLTYFNYEAQQDKSGLPNDRFSAERPEGSISTLTIQRTEQRDSAMYRCASSLGTAGVSVIGYTFGSGTRLTVV.